In its sample, the clone carrying this T cell receptor beta chain was seen a few times. Germline loops: CDR1 MNHNY, CDR2 SVGAGI (reference sequence). V lost 7 bases, J lost 0 bases, and 10 bases lay in between. The CDR3 contains 14 residues. These data come from a study of early T cells in non-severe SARS-CoV-2 infection. TCRdb used MiXCR to reprocess the 5' RACE reads, holding one entry per CDR3 protein. The table lists over 60,000 distinct CDR3 sequences, around 9.1% of them singletons. The sequence was collected from an adult who was a healthcare worker with PCR-confirmed SARS-CoV-2 infection or an uninfected control (not recorded which). The starting material was whole blood, obtained at baseline. The chain is built from TRBV6-6 and TRBJ1-3, with a weak D call TRBD1 (5 bases). CDR3 bases: TGTGCCAGCAAAGCGCAGGGCTCTGGAAACACCATATATTTT. It encodes CASKAQGSGNTIYF.